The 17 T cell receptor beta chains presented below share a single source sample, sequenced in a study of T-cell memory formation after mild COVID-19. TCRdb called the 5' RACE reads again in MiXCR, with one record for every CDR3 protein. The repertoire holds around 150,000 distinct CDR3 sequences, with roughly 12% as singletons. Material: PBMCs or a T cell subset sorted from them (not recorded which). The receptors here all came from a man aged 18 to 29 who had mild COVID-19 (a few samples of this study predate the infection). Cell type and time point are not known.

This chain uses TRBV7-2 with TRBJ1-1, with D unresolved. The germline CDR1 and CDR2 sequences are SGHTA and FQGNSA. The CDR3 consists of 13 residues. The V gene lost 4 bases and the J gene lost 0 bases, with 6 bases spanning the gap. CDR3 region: CASSYQVNTEAFF. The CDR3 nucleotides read TGTGCCAGCAGCTACCAGGTGAACACTGAAGCTTTCTTT.

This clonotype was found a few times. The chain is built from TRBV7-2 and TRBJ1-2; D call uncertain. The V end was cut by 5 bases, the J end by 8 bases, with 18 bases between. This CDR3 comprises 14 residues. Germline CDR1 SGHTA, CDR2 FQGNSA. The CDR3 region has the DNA TGTGCCAGCAGCCTCCTGGAGGGATCTAAAGGCTACACCTTC. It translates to CASSLLEGSKGYTF. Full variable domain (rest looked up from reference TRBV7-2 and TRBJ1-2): GAGVSQSPSNKVTEKGKDVELRCDPISGHTALYWYRQSLGQGLEFLIYFQGNSAPDKSGLPSDRFSAERTGGSVSTLTIQRTQQEDSAVYLCASSLLEGSKGYTFGSGTRLTVV.

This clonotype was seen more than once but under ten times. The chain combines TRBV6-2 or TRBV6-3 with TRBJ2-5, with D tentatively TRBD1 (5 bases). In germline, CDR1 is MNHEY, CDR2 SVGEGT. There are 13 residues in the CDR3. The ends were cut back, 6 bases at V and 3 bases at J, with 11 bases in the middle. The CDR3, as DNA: TGTGCCAGCAGCAGGGTAGACGAAGAGACCCAGTACTTC. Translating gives CASSRVDEETQYF.

The CDR3 nucleotides are TGTGCCAGCAGCCCTTCCCCCCCGTTCACAGATACGCAGTATTTT. It specifies CASSPSPPFTDTQYF. The gene calls are TRBV7-9 and TRBJ2-3; D is undetermined. CDR3 size: 15 residues. Trimming took 5 bases from V and 2 from J, leaving 14 bases between them. The germline gives CDR1 SEHNR, CDR2 FQNEAQ (reference sequence). Full variable domain (outside the CDR3, taken from reference TRBV7-9 and TRBJ2-3): DTGVSQNPRHKITKRGQNVTFRCDPISEHNRLYWYRQTLGQGPEFLTYFQNEAQLEKSRLLSDRFSAERPKGSFSTLEIQRTEQGDSAMYLCASSPSPPFTDTQYFGPGTRLTVL.

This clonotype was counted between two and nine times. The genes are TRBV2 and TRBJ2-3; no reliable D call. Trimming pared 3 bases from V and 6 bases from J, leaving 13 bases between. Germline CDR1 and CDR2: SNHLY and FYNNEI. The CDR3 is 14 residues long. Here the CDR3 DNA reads TGTGCCAGCAGTGACCGTTCAGGAATGGATACGCAGTATTTT. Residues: CASSDRSGMDTQYF.

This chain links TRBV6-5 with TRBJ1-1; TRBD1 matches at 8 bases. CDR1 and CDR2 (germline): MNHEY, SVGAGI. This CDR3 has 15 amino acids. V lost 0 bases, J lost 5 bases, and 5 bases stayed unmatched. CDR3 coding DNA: TGTGCCAGCAGTTACTCACCTGGACAGGGAACTGAAGCTTTCTTT. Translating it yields CASSYSPGQGTEAFF.

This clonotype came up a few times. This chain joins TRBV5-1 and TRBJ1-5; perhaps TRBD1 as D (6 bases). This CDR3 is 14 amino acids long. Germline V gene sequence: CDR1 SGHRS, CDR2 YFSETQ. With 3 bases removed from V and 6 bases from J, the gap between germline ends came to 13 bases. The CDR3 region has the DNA TGCGCCAGCAGCTCAGGGGAAGGAAGTCAGCCCCAGCATTTT. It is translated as CASSSGEGSQPQHF.

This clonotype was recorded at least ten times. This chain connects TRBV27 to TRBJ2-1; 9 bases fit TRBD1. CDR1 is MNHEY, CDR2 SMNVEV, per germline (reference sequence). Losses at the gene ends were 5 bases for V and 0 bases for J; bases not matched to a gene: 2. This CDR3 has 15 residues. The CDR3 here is CASSRQGGSYNEQFF. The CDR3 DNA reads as TGTGCCAGCAGTCGACAGGGGGGCTCCTACAATGAGCAGTTCTTC.

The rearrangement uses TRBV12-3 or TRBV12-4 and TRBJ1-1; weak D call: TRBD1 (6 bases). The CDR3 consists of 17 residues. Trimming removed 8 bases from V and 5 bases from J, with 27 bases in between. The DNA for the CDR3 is TGTGCCAGCTGCCCCTTGGGGGGGGGCGCGAGTCGGACTGAAGCTTTCTTT. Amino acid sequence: CASCPLGGGASRTEAFF.

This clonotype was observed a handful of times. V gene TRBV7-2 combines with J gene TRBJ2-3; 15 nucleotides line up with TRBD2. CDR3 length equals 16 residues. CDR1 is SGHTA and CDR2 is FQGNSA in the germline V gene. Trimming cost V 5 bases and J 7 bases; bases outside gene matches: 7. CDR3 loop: CASSPFGLAGGNTQYF. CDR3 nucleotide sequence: TGTGCCAGCAGCCCCTTCGGACTAGCGGGGGGGAATACGCAGTATTTT.

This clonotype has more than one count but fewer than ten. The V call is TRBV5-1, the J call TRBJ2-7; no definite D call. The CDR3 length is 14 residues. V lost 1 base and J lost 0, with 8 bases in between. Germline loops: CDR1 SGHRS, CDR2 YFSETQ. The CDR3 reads CASSLNPSSYEQYF. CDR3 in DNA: TGCGCCAGCAGCTTGAACCCGTCCTCCTACGAGCAGTACTTC. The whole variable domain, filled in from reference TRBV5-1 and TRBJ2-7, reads KAGVTQTPRYLIKTRGQQVTLSCSPISGHRSVSWYQQTPGQGLQFLFEYFSETQRNKGNFPGRFSGRQFSNSRSEMNVSTLELGDSALYLCASSLNPSSYEQYFGPGTRLTVT.

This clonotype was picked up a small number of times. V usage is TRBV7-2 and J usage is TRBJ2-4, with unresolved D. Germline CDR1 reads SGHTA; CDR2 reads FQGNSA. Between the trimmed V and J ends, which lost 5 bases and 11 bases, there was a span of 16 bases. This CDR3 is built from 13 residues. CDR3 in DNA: TGTGCCAGCAGCCCGAATCTACCAAAGTTTCAGTACTTC. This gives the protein CASSPNLPKFQYF.

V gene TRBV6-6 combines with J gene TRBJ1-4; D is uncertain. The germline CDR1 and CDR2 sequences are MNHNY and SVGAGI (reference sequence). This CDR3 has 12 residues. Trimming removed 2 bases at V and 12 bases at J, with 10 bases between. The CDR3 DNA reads TGTGCCAGCAGTTACACCGCGTCGGAACTGTTTTTT. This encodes CASSYTASELFF.

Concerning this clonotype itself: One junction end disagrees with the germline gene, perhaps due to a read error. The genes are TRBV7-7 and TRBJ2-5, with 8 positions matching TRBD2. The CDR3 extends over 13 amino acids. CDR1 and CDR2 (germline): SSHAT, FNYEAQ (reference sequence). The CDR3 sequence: CASSNSGEETQYF. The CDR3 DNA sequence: TGTGCTAGCAGCAATAGCGGGGAAGAGACCCAGTACTTC.

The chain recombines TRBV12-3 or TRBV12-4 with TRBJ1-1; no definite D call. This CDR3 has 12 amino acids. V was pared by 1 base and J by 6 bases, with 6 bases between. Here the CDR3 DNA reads TGTGCCAGCAGTTTAGTGGGGTCTGAAGCTTTCTTT. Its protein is CASSLVGSEAFF.

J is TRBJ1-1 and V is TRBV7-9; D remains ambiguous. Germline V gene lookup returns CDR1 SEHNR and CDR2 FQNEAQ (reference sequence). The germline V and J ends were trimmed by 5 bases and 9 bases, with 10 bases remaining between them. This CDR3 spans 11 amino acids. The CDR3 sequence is CASSQRTKAFF. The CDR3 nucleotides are TGTGCCAGCAGCCAACGAACAAAAGCTTTCTTT. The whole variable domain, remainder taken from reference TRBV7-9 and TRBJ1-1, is DTGVSQNPRHKITKRGQNVTFRCDPISEHNRLYWYRQTLGQGPEFLTYFQNEAQLEKSRLLSDRFSAERPKGSFSTLEIQRTEQGDSAMYLCASSQRTKAFFGQGTRLTVV.

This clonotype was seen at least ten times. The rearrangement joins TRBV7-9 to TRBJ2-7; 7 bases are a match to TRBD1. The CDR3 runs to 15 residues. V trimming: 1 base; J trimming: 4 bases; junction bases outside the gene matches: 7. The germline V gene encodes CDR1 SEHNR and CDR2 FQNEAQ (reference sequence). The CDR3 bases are TGTGCCAGCAGCTTAGGAGGGACAGACCGGTACGAGCAGTACGTC. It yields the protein CASSLGGTDRYEQYV.